Many counts were recorded for the clone carrying this T cell receptor beta chain. The antigen is unknown. These data originate in a study of T-cell memory formation after mild COVID-19. General study points: CD4+ clones that contracted lay mainly in CM and EM; CD8+ ones lay in EMRA. Contracting clones from day 15 to 85 showed balanced CD4/CD8; later expanders favored CD4+.

This CDR3 contains 13 residues. Trimming took 4 bases from V and 3 from J, leaving 10 bases between them. Germline values: CDR1 SGHRS, CDR2 YFSETQ. Barcoded TCR alpha and TCR beta cDNA libraries with UMIs came from 5'RACE using constant-segment primers. TCRdb re-called the 5' RACE reads through MiXCR, storing one row per CDR3 protein. The sample has about 260,000 distinct CDR3 sequences, 8% to 10% seen once; the top ten hold about 22%. V usage is TRBV5-1 and J usage is TRBJ2-5, with D possibly matching TRBD2 (6 bases). Input material: PBMCs or a T cell subset sorted from them (not recorded which). This TCR derives from a man between 18 and 35 years old who had mild COVID-19 (a few samples of this study predate the infection). Cell type and time point are not known. DNA of the CDR3: TGCGCCAGCAGCATGGGACTCGAAGAGACCCAGTACTTC. As protein: CASSMGLEETQYF.